This T cell receptor (beta chain) was captured by sequencing in a study of cytomegalovirus exposure and HLA in healthy donors. Looking at the study overall: The roughly 110 validation repertoires used the same platform as the 666 first-cohort repertoires, a later analysis reported.

Clones were sequenced by immunoSEQ multiplex PCR, and TCRdb holds only the in-frame ones, with some missing. The sample yields some 150,000 clones, approximately 86% seen once. This CDR3 is 16 amino acids long. Trimming removed 4 bases from V and 0 bases from J; junction bases left unmatched: 7. The germline V gene encodes CDR1 KGHSH and CDR2 LQKENI. The donors were members of the roughly 120-subject validation cohort (separate from the approximately 670-subject first cohort). In the case of this clone: Its antigen is still unknown.

Study results and limitations: Overall, approximately 180 TCR beta chains were annotated as cytomegalovirus-associated.

The receptor was derived from a young woman in good health and CMV-seropositive. Sequenced sample: PBMCs. V and J are TRBV18 and TRBJ2-3; TRBD1 agrees at 7 bases. Here the CDR3 DNA reads TGTGCCAGCTCACGAAGGGCAGGGGGTAGCACAGATACGCAGTATTTT. Its protein is CASSRRAGGSTDTQYF.